This record looks at one TCR beta chain sequence and its context. Its antigen is unidentified. Treatment meaning: around 19 received Ad26.COV2.S at low or high dose, single or two shots; 5 received placebo; per-sample allocation not given. Collection of samples fell on day 63 after the first vaccine or placebo injection. Boston provided a donor who was an adult aged 18-55 years. These data originate in a study of Ad26.COV2.S vaccination and SARS-CoV-2 variants. At the level of the study: Each vaccinee took Ad26.COV2.S intramuscularly, once or twice 56 days apart. Notes on the study in general: Substantial breadth was reportedly displayed by spike-specific CD8+ and CD4+ T cell responses after vaccination.

The protocol was immunoSEQ multiplex PCR, while the TCRdb copy is restricted to in-frame clones and leaves out a portion. The table shows 410,000 or so clones, with approximately 90% occurring only once. The TCR comes from a person between 18 and 59 years old who received the Ad26.COV2.S COVID-19 vaccine or a placebo. The sequencing here drew on peripheral blood, taken in a trial of Ad26.COV2.S vaccine versus placebo.

Written as DNA, the CDR3 is TGTGCCAGCAGGTCACAGGGGGACGGGTTGGGTGGCTACACCTTC. This translates into CASRSQGDGLGGYTF. The chain links TRBV6-6 to TRBJ1-2, with 8 bases fitting TRBD1. The ends lost 6 bases at V and 7 bases at J; junction bases unmatched: 13. CDR1 is MNHNY, CDR2 SVGAGI, per germline (reference sequence). This CDR3 has 15 amino acids.